A selection of T cell receptor beta chains follows, all from one sample in a study of glioma-infiltrating T cells. TCRdb re-called the multiplex PCR reads through MiXCR, storing one row per CDR3 protein. Among 1,500 to 2,000 distinct CDR3 sequences listed, over 70% were seen once. Material for sequencing was glioma tissue, nonneoplastic brain tissue, or PBMCs (not recorded which). Source of these receptors: a human donor with low-grade glioma or glioblastoma, undergoing nonglioma brain surgery, or in good health (not recorded which). Some clones in this sample may be carry-over from other donors' samples. Each CDR3 is given with its conserved first and last residue. Fields, in order: J gene, V gene, clone size, D gene, CDR3 protein, CDR3 DNA. D genes are given only for firm matches. For some rows the clone size is stated as once, few or many, or as a class when expanded; others skip it.

>TRBJ2-1|TRBV28|once|NA
CASMSDPTNEQFF
TGTGCCAGCATGTCGGACCCTACCAATGAGCAGTTCTTC
>TRBJ1-6|TRBV20-1|NA|TRBD1
CSATDRGTDNSPLHF
TGCAGTGCTACGGACAGGGGTACCGATAATTCACCCCTCCACTTT
>TRBJ2-4|TRBV2|medium-sized|TRBD2
CASSEDIAGKNIQYF
TGTGCCAGCAGTGAAGACATAGCGGGGAAAAACATTCAGTACTTC
>TRBJ1-4|TRBV28|NA|NA
CASRLRNEKLFF
TGTGCCAGCAGGCTCAGGAATGAAAAACTGTTTTTT
>TRBJ1-1|TRBV27|once|NA
CASSPSWKTEAFF
TGTGCCAGCAGTCCCTCGTGGAAGACTGAAGCTTTCTTT
>TRBJ2-3|TRBV27|NA|TRBD2
CASSLASSGSPDTQYF
TGTGCCAGCAGTTTAGCGTCTAGCGGGAGCCCCGATACGCAGTATTTT
>TRBJ1-1|TRBV6-9|NA|TRBD1
CASSYTGQGEAFF
TGTGCCAGCAGTTACACCGGACAGGGTGAAGCTTTCTTT
>TRBJ1-1|TRBV6-2/TRBV6-3|NA|NA
CASMRLWDTEAFF
TGCGCCAGCATGCGTTTATGGGACACTGAAGCTTTCTTT
>TRBJ2-7|TRBV6-1|NA|TRBD1
CASSLDRGTYEQYF
TGTGCCAGCAGCCTCGACAGGGGTACATACGAGCAGTACTTC
>TRBJ2-7|TRBV6-5|NA|TRBD1
CASSYGGQGTNEQYF
TGTGCCAGCAGTTACGGAGGACAGGGCACCAACGAGCAGTACTTC
>TRBJ1-1|TRBV6-2/TRBV6-3|once|NA
CASSLDLEAFF
TGTGCCAGCAGCCTCGACCTTGAAGCTTTCTTT
>TRBJ2-5|TRBV6-5|NA|TRBD1
CASSSRDRGQETQYF
TGTGCCAGCAGTTCCCGGGACAGGGGTCAAGAGACCCAGTACTTC
>TRBJ1-1|TRBV27|NA|NA
CASSSGPFEALF
TGTGCCAGCAGCTCGGGGCCGTTCGAAGCTTTATTT
>TRBJ2-7|TRBV27|NA|TRBD2
CASSRTSPSYEQYF
TGTGCCAGCAGTCGGACTAGCCCATCCTACGAGCAGTACTTC